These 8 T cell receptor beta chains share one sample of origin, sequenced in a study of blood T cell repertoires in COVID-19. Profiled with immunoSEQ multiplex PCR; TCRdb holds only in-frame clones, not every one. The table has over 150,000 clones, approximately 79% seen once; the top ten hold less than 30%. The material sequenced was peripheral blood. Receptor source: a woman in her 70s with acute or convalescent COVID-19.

This CDR3 reads CASSSRGTSGRAYEQYF. DNA for the CDR3: TGTGCCAGCAGTTCTCGGGGTACTAGCGGGAGGGCGTACGAGCAGTACTTC. V usage is TRBV27 and J usage is TRBJ2-7; 13 nucleotides align to TRBD2. The CDR3 is made up of 17 amino acids. Looked up from germline, CDR1 is MNHEY and CDR2 is SMNVEV (reference sequence). V dropped 4 bases and J dropped 4; count of bases not matched to a gene: 10.

CDR3 nucleotides: TGTGCCAGCAGCCAACTCGCGGGGATATACAATGAGCAGTTCTTC. Protein: CASSQLAGIYNEQFF. The rearrangement uses TRBV14 and TRBJ2-1; possible D gene TRBD2, 6 bases. V lost 2 bases and J 4 bases, leaving 12 bases between the germline ends. Germline V gene sequence: CDR1 SGHDN, CDR2 FVKESK. CDR3 length equals 15 residues.

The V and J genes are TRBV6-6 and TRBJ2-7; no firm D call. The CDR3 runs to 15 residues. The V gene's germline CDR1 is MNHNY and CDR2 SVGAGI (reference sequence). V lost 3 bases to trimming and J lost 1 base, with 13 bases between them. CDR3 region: CASSYNPGGSYEQYF. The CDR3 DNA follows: TGTGCCAGCAGTTATAACCCCGGCGGATCCTACGAGCAGTACTTC.

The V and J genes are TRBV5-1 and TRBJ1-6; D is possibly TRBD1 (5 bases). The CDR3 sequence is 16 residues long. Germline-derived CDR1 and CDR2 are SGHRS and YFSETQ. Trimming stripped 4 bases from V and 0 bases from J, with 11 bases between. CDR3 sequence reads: CASSPGGNSYNSPLHF. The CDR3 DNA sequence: TGCGCCAGCAGCCCCGGGGGGAACTCCTATAATTCACCCCTCCACTTT.

The DNA for the CDR3 is TGTGCCAGCAGCCCCGGGACACCCAATACGGCGCAGTTCTTC. It codes for CASSPGTPNTAQFF. The J gene is TRBJ2-1, the V gene TRBV7-6; a weak D match, TRBD1 (6 bases). The CDR3 spans 14 residues. Germline V gene data show CDR1 as SGHVS and CDR2 as FNYEAQ. Trimming took 5 bases from V and 12 from J, leaving 20 bases between them.

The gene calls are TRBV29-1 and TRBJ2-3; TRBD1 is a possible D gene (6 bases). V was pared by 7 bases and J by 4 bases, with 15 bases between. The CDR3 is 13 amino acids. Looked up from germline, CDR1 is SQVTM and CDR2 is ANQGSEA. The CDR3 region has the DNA TGCAGCGGCTACAGGGATTTGTCAGATACGCAGTATTTT. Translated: CSGYRDLSDTQYF.

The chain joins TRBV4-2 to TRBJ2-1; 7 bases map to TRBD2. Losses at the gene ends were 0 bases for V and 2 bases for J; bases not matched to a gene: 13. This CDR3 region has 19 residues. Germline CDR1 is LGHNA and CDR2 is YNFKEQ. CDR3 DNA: TGTGCCAGCAGCCAAGATGTTGTCGGGGCGGGAGTCCCCTACAATGAGCAGTTCTTC. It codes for CASSQDVVGAGVPYNEQFF.

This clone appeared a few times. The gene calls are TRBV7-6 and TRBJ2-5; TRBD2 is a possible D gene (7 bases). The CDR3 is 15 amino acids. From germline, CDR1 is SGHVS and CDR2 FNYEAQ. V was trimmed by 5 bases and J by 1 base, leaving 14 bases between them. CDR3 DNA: TGTGCCAGCAGCCCGAACGCGGGGGCCCAAGAGACCCAGTACTTC. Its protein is CASSPNAGAQETQYF.